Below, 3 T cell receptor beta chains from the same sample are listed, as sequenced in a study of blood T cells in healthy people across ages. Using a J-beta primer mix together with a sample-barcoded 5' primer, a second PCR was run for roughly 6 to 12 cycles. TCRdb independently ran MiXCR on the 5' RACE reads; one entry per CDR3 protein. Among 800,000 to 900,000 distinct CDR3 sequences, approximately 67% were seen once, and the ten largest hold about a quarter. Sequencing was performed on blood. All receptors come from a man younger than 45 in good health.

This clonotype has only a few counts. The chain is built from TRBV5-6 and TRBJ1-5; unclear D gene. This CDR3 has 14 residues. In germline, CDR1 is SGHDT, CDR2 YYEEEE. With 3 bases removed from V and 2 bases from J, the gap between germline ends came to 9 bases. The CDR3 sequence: CASSSNFGNQPQHF. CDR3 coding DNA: TGTGCCAGCAGCTCGAATTTTGGCAATCAGCCCCAGCATTTT.

The CDR3 is CSVEVRPGTSTDTQYF. CDR3 nucleotide sequence: TGCAGCGTTGAAGTACGGCCAGGGACTAGCACAGATACGCAGTATTTT. The V gene is TRBV29-1, the J gene TRBJ2-3, with a possible D match to TRBD2 (6 bases). Trimming took off 1 base at V and 0 bases at J, with 14 bases between the two ends. The CDR3 is made up of 16 amino acids. Per germline, CDR1 SQVTM and CDR2 ANQGSEA.

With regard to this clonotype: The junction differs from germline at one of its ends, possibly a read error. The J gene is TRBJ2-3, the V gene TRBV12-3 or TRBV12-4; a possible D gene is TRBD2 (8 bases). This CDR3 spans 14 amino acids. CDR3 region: CASSFVAGTDAQYF. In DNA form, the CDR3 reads TGTGCCAGCAGTTTCGTAGCGGGGACAGATGCGCAGTATTTT.